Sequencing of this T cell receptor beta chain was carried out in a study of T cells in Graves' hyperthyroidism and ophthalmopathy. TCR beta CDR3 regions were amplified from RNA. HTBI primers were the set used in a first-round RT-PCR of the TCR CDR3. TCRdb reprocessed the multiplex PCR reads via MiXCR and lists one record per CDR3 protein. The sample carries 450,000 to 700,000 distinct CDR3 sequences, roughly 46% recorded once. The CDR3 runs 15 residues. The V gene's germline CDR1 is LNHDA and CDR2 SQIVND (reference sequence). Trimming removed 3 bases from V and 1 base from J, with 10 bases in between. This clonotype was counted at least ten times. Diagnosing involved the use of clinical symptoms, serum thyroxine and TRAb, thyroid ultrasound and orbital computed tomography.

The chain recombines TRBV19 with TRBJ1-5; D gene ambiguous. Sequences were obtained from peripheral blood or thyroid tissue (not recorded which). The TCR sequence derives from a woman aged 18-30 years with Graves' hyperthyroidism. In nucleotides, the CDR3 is TGTGCCAGTAGTATGCAAGGGTACAGCAATCAGCCCCAGCATTTT. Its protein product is CASSMQGYSNQPQHF.